Listed below are T cell receptor beta chains from one sample, sequenced in a study of blood T cell repertoires in COVID-19. Method: immunoSEQ multiplex PCR; TCRdb's copy keeps in-frame clones and lacks some. The data contain some 320,000 clones, 85% to 90% of them singletons. Sequencing input: peripheral blood. The receptor set was obtained from a woman younger than 45 with COVID-19, enrolled during active disease. Both conserved end residues are part of each CDR3. D genes are given only for firm matches. Rows may omit the clone size; those that give it use once, few, many or a size class.

D,size,V,J,DNA,CDR3
TRBD1,NA,TRBV7-9,TRBJ1-5,TGTGCCAGCAGCAGCGACAGGGAGTACGGCAATCAGCCCCAGCATTTT,CASSSDREYGNQPQHF
NA,NA,TRBV11-3,TRBJ1-1,TGTGCCAGCAGCTTTCGGGAGAACACTGAAGCTTTCTTT,CASSFRENTEAFF
NA,once,TRBV19,TRBJ1-2,TGTGCCAGTAGTGTACAGGGAATCAATACAGATGGCTACACCTTC,CASSVQGINTDGYTF
TRBD2,NA,TRBV2,TRBJ2-1,TGTGCCAGCAGTGAAGTAAGCGGGGGGGCCAATGAGCAGTTCTTC,CASSEVSGGANEQFF
TRBD2,NA,TRBV27,TRBJ2-7,TGTGCCAGCAGTTGGCTAGCGGGGATCTCCTACGAGCAGTACTTC,CASSWLAGISYEQYF
NA,NA,TRBV3-1/TRBV3-2,TRBJ2-5,TGTGCCAGCAGCCAGTATGAGGAGACCCAGTACTTC,CASSQYEETQYF
TRBD1,NA,TRBV19,TRBJ1-6,TGTGCCAGTAGCCCCGGGACAGGGGTTGTCTTCAGTAATTCACCCCTCCACTTT,CASSPGTGVVFSNSPLHF
TRBD1,NA,TRBV9,TRBJ2-7,TGTGCCAGCAGCGGAAGCCGGGACAGCTCCTACGAGCAGTACTTC,CASSGSRDSSYEQYF
TRBD2,once,TRBV27,TRBJ2-7,TGTGCCAGCAGTTTGTCGGGGGGTTCCTACGAGCAGTACTTC,CASSLSGGSYEQYF
NA,NA,TRBV19,TRBJ1-4,TGTGCCAGTAGTACAGGGTCAACTAATGAAAAACTGTTTTTT,CASSTGSTNEKLFF
NA,few,TRBV10-2,TRBJ2-1,TGCGCCAGCAGTGATTGGTTAGCGCCGAATGAGCAGTTCTTC,CASSDWLAPNEQFF
NA,NA,TRBV3-1/TRBV3-2,TRBJ2-7,TGTGCCAGCAGCGATACCGGACAGCCGCAGTACTTC,CASSDTGQPQYF